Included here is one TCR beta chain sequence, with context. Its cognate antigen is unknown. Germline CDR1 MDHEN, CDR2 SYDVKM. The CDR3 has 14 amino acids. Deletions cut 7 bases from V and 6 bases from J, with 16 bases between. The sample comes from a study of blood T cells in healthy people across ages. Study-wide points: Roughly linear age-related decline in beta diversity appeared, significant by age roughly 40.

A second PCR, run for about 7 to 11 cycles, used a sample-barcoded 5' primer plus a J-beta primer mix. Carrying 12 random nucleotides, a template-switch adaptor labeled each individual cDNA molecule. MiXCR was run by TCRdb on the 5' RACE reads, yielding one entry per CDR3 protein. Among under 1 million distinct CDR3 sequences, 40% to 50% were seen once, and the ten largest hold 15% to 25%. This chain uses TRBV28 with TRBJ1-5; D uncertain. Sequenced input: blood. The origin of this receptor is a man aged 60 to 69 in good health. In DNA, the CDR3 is TGTGCCAGCAACCCCGACCTTTTAGTTCAGCCCCAGCATTTT. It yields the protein CASNPDLLVQPQHF.